Below are 26 T cell receptor beta chains sequenced from a single sample in a study of cytomegalovirus exposure and HLA in healthy donors. 60 Vbeta and 13 Jbeta primers were used in PCR. The data were produced by immunoSEQ multiplex PCR, yet TCRdb's version contains in-frame clones alone and is incomplete. The sample has some 200,000 clones; 9.5% are singletons. Input material: PBMCs. These receptors came from a woman aged 25-40 years in good health and CMV-seropositive.

The CDR3 nucleotides read TGTGCCAGTAGTGAGGCGGGGACAGTCTCTGGAAACACCATATATTTT. It codes for CASSEAGTVSGNTIYF. This chain connects TRBV19 to TRBJ1-3, with 7 nucleotides matching TRBD1. Germline CDR1 and CDR2: LNHDA and SQIVND (reference sequence). This CDR3 is 16 amino acids long. V was pared by 5 bases and J by 0 bases, with 7 bases of the junction left unmatched.

In DNA, the CDR3 is TGTGCCATCAGTGAGGGAACTAGTGGTGGCACAGATACGCAGTATTTT. It codes for CAISEGTSGGTDTQYF. This chain joins TRBV10-3 and TRBJ2-3; a possible D gene is TRBD2 (5 bases). CDR1 and CDR2 (germline): ENHRY, SYGVKD. The CDR3 is made up of 16 amino acids. V lost 2 bases, J lost 1 base, and 13 bases lay in between.

This clone has just a few counts. The chain uses TRBV7-8 and TRBJ1-5, with 7 bases that match TRBD1. The CDR3 covers 18 residues. Trimming took 5 bases from V and 0 from J; bases not matched to a gene: 13. Germline V gene data show CDR1 as SGHVS and CDR2 as FQNEAQ. CDR3 amino acids: CASSPGGLLRDSNQPQHF. The CDR3 DNA sequence: TGTGCCAGCAGCCCAGGGGGTTTGCTCAGGGATAGCAATCAGCCCCAGCATTTT.

This chain links TRBV6-1 with TRBJ2-7; a weak D match, TRBD2 (6 bases). Germline loops: CDR1 MNHNS, CDR2 SASEGT. V lost 1 base and J lost 0, with 7 bases in between. The length of the CDR3 is 14 residues. CDR3 amino acids: CASSEVADSYEQYF. CDR3 DNA: TGTGCCAGCAGTGAAGTAGCGGACTCCTACGAGCAGTACTTC.

The table lists this clone with a few counts. The chain employs TRBV4-1 and TRBJ1-2; TRBD1 matches 7 bases. The V gene end was trimmed by 2 bases and the J gene end by 0 bases; junction bases not matched to a gene: 3. The CDR3 runs 15 residues. Germline V gives CDR1 MGHRA, CDR2 YSYEKL. DNA of the CDR3: TGCGCCAGCAGCCAACGACAGGGAGCTAACTATGGCTACACCTTC. Its translation: CASSQRQGANYGYTF.

The gene calls are TRBV5-1 and TRBJ1-2; D unresolved. The CDR3 runs to 11 residues. V dropped 4 bases and J dropped 4 bases, with 5 bases sitting between them. CDR1 and CDR2 from the germline V gene are SGHRS and YFSETQ. The CDR3 region has the DNA TGCGCCAGCAGCGGCTCCTATGGCTACACCTTC. Its protein product is CASSGSYGYTF.

In its sample, this clone was seen a few times. The chain has TRBV10-1 and TRBJ1-1; possible D gene TRBD1, 5 bases. The length of the CDR3 is 14 residues. CDR1 and CDR2 from the germline V gene are WNHNN and SYGVQD (reference sequence). V was shortened by 3 bases and J by 1 base, with 9 bases between the two germline ends. DNA of the CDR3: TGCGCCAGCAGTGAAGACAGAAGGAACACTGAAGCTTTCTTT. Protein sequence: CASSEDRRNTEAFF.

This clone was seen only a few times. The chain carries TRBV6-5 and TRBJ2-5, with a possible D match to TRBD1 (6 bases). CDR1 MNHEY and CDR2 SVGAGI come from the germline V gene. The CDR3 has 14 residues. V lost 5 bases to trimming and J lost 0 bases, with 10 bases between them. This chain's CDR3 is CASSPGVYQETQYF. The CDR3 DNA sequence: TGTGCCAGCAGTCCAGGGGTGTACCAAGAGACCCAGTACTTC.

A few counts support this clone. The V gene is TRBV29-1, the J gene TRBJ2-7; TRBD2 matches 7 bases. The CDR3 spans 14 residues. The J segment lost 5 bases and the V segment lost 4 bases, leaving 11 bases of the junction unmatched. The germline V gene encodes CDR1 SQVTM and CDR2 ANQGSEA. Here the CDR3 reads CSVGGRARENEQYF. DNA of the CDR3: TGCAGCGTTGGGGGGAGGGCCAGGGAGAACGAGCAGTACTTC.

This rearrangement joins TRBV27 to TRBJ1-5; 7 bases are a match to TRBD1. The V segment lost 5 bases and the J segment 5 bases; nucleotides outside the gene matches: 6. Germline V gene data show CDR1 as MNHEY and CDR2 as SMNVEV (reference sequence). The CDR3 sequence is 14 residues long. CDR3 sequence (DNA): TGTGCCAGCAGTCCGGGACAGAATCATCAGCCCCAGCATTTT. It translates to CASSPGQNHQPQHF.

This clone was seen only a few times. The V and J genes are TRBV6-5 and TRBJ1-1; a weak D match, TRBD1 (6 bases). The CDR3 loop spans 14 amino acids. The V and J ends lost 0 bases and 6 bases respectively, with 11 bases between them. In germline, CDR1 is MNHEY, CDR2 SVGAGI. The chain's CDR3 is CASSYSGQSAEAFF. The CDR3 nucleotides read TGTGCCAGCAGTTACTCAGGACAGAGCGCTGAAGCTTTCTTT.

This clone was seen only a few times. The V gene is TRBV15, the J gene TRBJ1-1; 8 bases are a match to TRBD1. This CDR3 contains 15 residues. The germline V gene encodes CDR1 LNHNV and CDR2 YYDKDF (reference sequence). The J segment lost 5 bases and the V segment lost 2 bases, leaving 7 bases of the junction unmatched. The CDR3 DNA reads TGTGCCACCAGCAGACTGACAGGGGCGATGACTGAAGCTTTCTTT. It specifies CATSRLTGAMTEAFF.

This chain links TRBV7-9 with TRBJ1-1; D unclear. The CDR3 has 14 residues. Per the germline V gene, CDR1 is SEHNR and CDR2 is FQNEAQ (reference sequence). Trimming left V 3 bases short and J 0 bases short, with 8 bases between. CDR3 nucleotide sequence: TGTGCCAGCAGCTTGGTCAGAATGAACACTGAAGCTTTCTTT. It is translated as CASSLVRMNTEAFF.

This clone was counted only a few times. The rearrangement uses TRBV6-5 and TRBJ2-7; 7 nucleotides align to TRBD1. The germline V gene has CDR1 MNHEY and CDR2 SVGAGI. V gave up 5 bases and J gave up 5 bases; unmatched junction bases: 9. This CDR3 contains 14 residues. This chain's CDR3 is CASSSKGAIDEQYF. CDR3 nucleotide sequence: TGTGCCAGCAGTAGCAAGGGGGCGATTGACGAGCAGTACTTC.

This clone was detected a few times. The chain links TRBV2 to TRBJ2-3; no clear D. The CDR3 is made up of 13 amino acids. Trimming took 3 bases from V and 3 from J, leaving 7 bases between them. Germline V gene lookup returns CDR1 SNHLY and CDR2 FYNNEI. The CDR3 sequence: CASSDLRTDTQYF. The CDR3 bases are TGTGCCAGCAGTGATCTAAGAACAGATACGCAGTATTTT.

This clone was seen more than once but under ten times. The rearrangement joins TRBV5-1 to TRBJ1-1; 10 bases are a match to TRBD1. In germline, CDR1 is SGHRS, CDR2 YFSETQ. V trimming: 0 bases; J trimming: 4 bases; junction bases outside the gene matches: 9. This CDR3 contains 17 residues. CDR3 amino acids: CASSLEGDRGGGTEAFF. The CDR3 DNA reads TGCGCCAGCAGCTTGGAGGGGGACAGGGGCGGAGGCACTGAAGCTTTCTTT.

This clone turned up a few times. This chain joins TRBV6-1 and TRBJ2-5; 10 positions match TRBD2. CDR1 MNHNS and CDR2 SASEGT come from the germline V gene. The junction had 12 bases not matched to a gene; V was cut back by 4 bases and J by 4 bases. This CDR3 is 17 amino acids long. Here the CDR3 DNA reads TGTGCCAGCAGTGTTGGGGTCCTAGCGGGGGAGGGAGAGACCCAGTACTTC. Translating gives CASSVGVLAGEGETQYF.

This clone was seen only a few times. J is TRBJ2-7 and V is TRBV4-1; the D gene is possibly TRBD1 (5 bases). The V gene lost 2 bases and the J gene lost 5 bases, with 10 bases spanning the gap. This CDR3 comprises 13 residues. CDR1 and CDR2 (germline): MGHRA, YSYEKL. The CDR3 DNA follows: TGCGCCAGCAGCCAACAGGGCAAGGACGAGCAGTACTTC. It encodes CASSQQGKDEQYF.

The gene calls are TRBV5-4 and TRBJ2-5; a weak D match, TRBD1 (6 bases). The V end was cut by 5 bases, the J end by 4 bases, with 21 bases between. The CDR3 has 16 residues. CDR1 and CDR2 from the germline V gene are SGHNT and YYREEE (reference sequence). CDR3 in DNA: TGTGCCAGCAGTCATCAAGTTGGGGGCGCGGCAGAGACCCAGTACTTC. Translation: CASSHQVGGAAETQYF.

This clone was recorded a few times. The V and J genes are TRBV5-4 and TRBJ1-2, with 9 bases lining up with TRBD1. In germline, CDR1 is SGHNT, CDR2 YYREEE (reference sequence). Trimming cost V 4 bases and J 6 bases; bases outside gene matches: 4. The CDR3 totals 13 residues. This chain's CDR3 is CASSIWTGDGYTF. The CDR3 DNA reads TGTGCCAGCAGCATTTGGACAGGGGATGGCTACACCTTC.

This clone came up a few times. The gene calls are TRBV6-1 and TRBJ2-7; the match to TRBD2 covers 14 bases. The CDR3 spans 14 residues. Losses at the gene ends were 8 bases for V and 3 bases for J; bases not matched to a gene: 3. Germline lookup yields CDR1 MNHNS and CDR2 SASEGT. The CDR3 nucleotides read TGTGCCAGCGGCGGGACTAGCGGGGGCTACGAGCAGTACTTC. This codes for CASGGTSGGYEQYF.

This clone was seen more than once but under ten times. The chain has TRBV4-2 and TRBJ2-3; 7 bases agree with TRBD1. Per the germline V gene, CDR1 is LGHNA and CDR2 is YNFKEQ. The V and J ends lost 4 bases and 2 bases, in that order; junction bases with no gene match: 9. The CDR3 sequence is 16 residues long. CDR3 coding DNA: TGTGCCAGCAGCCCCCCGGGACAGTCGTCCACAGATACGCAGTATTTT. Translated, it gives CASSPPGQSSTDTQYF.

This clone has only a few counts. The gene calls are TRBV7-9 and TRBJ2-7; 12 bases map to TRBD1. CDR1 is SEHNR, CDR2 FQNEAQ, per germline (reference sequence). CDR3 length: 16 residues. V shed 1 base and J 7 bases; nucleotides not matched to a gene: 8. The CDR3 coding sequence is TGTGCCAGCAGCTTAGGGTCGGGACAGGGGGCTCTGGAGCAGTACTTC. Protein product: CASSLGSGQGALEQYF.

This clone was seen more than once but under ten times. The rearrangement uses TRBV19 and TRBJ1-2; TRBD1 matches at 8 bases. The V segment lost 5 bases and the J segment 8 bases; nucleotides outside the gene matches: 13. This CDR3 is built from 15 residues. Germline CDR1 is LNHDA and CDR2 is SQIVND (reference sequence). CDR3 DNA sequence: TGTGCCAGTAGTGCCGGCGGGACAGGAATTACGGGCTACACCTTC. Translated, it gives CASSAGGTGITGYTF.

The chain links TRBV18 to TRBJ1-3, with 10 bases aligning to TRBD1. CDR1 and CDR2 from the germline V gene are KGHSH and LQKENI. V lost 6 bases and J lost 4; bases outside the gene matches: 6. This CDR3 has 15 residues. CDR3 DNA: TGTGCCAGCTCGCCCGACAGGGGGCGAGGAAACACCATATATTTT. Amino acid sequence: CASSPDRGRGNTIYF.

To note about this clone: The CDR3 does not close with the conserved phenylalanine or tryptophan, likely indicating a read error. The chain recombines TRBV5-1 with TRBJ1-4, with D possibly being TRBD1 (6 bases). The CDR3 totals 14 residues. Germline-derived CDR1 and CDR2 are SGHRS and YFSETQ. The V end was cut by 4 bases, the J end by 2 bases, with 9 bases between. Here the CDR3 DNA reads TGCGCCAGCAGCCACACAGGGACTAATGAAAAACTGTTTGTT. The encoded protein is CASSHTGTNEKLFV.